The clone carrying this T cell receptor beta chain came up many times. This sample is drawn from a study of T cells of healthy individuals. CDR1 MDHEN and CDR2 SYDVKM come from the germline V gene. This CDR3 spans 16 amino acids. V lost 6 bases and J lost 0; bases outside the gene matches: 10. Using its own MiXCR run on the 5' RACE reads, TCRdb lists one record per CDR3 protein. The table has nearly 100,000 distinct CDR3 sequences, 15% to 20% seen once. The clonotype originates from a human donor in good health. The rearrangement links TRBV28 to TRBJ1-2; TRBD1 matches 7 bases. CDR3 nucleotide sequence: TGTGCCAGCAGCCGACAGGGCGGAGTAGCTAACTATGGCTACACCTTC. It yields the protein CASSRQGGVANYGYTF.